This TCR beta chain was captured in a study of tumor-infiltrating lymphocytes in glioblastoma multiforme. Study-wide results and caveats: Just one glioblastoma patient contributed to the TCR-mutation comparison. The T cells in this sample were not sorted into functional subsets. Clone frequencies may be distorted by unequal TCR transcripts per cell.

Multiple V-beta primers and a C-beta primer amplified TCRB from RNA. These TCRB libraries lack any described unique molecular identifiers. A single record per CDR3 protein comes from TCRdb applying MiXCR to the multiplex PCR reads. The sample holds about 13,000 distinct CDR3 sequences, roughly 70% seen once. Worth noting for this clonotype: Antigen specificity is unknown.

This receptor was identified in a male donor with glioblastoma. Input material: brain tumor tissue.

The CDR3 is CASKRSNEQFF. The CDR3 DNA is TGTGCCAGCAAGAGGAGTAATGAGCAGTTCTTC. This chain joins TRBV28 and TRBJ2-1; D gene ambiguous. The V end lost 7 bases, the J end lost 7 bases, and 8 bases lay between the germline ends. The CDR3 consists of 11 residues. Germline CDR1 MDHEN, CDR2 SYDVKM.